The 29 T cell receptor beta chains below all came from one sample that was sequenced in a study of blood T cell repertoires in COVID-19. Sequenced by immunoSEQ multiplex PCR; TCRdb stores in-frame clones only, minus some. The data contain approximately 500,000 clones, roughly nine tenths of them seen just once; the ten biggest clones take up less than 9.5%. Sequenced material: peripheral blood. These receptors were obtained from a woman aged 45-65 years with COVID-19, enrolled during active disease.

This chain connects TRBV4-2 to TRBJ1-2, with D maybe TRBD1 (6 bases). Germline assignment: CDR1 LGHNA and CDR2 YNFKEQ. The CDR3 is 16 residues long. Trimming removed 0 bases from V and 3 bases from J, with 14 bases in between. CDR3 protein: CASSQDLRDRYYGYTF. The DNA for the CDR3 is TGTGCCAGCAGCCAAGACCTAAGAGACAGGTACTATGGCTACACCTTC.

The CDR3 region is CASSWGTGTNTEAFF. CDR3 coding DNA: TGTGCCAGCAGCTGGGGGACAGGGACGAACACTGAAGCTTTCTTT. This chain links TRBV5-6 with TRBJ1-1, with 9 bases lining up with TRBD1. Germline-derived CDR1 and CDR2 are SGHDT and YYEEEE. The CDR3 is 15 residues long. J was trimmed by 1 base and V by 3 bases; bases with no gene match: 4. Supplemented by reference TRBV5-6 and TRBJ1-1, the full variable domain reads DAGVTQSPTHLIKTRGQQVTLRCSPKSGHDTVSWYQQALGQGPQFIFQYYEEEERQRGNFPDRFSGHQFPNYSSELNVNALLLGDSALYLCASSWGTGTNTEAFFGQGTRLTVV.

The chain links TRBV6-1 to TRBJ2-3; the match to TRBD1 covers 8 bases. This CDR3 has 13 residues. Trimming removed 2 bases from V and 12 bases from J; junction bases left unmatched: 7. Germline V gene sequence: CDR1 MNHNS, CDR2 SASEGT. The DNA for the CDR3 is TGTGCCAGCAGTGAATCTAGGACAGGGCTTCAGTATTTT. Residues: CASSESRTGLQYF.

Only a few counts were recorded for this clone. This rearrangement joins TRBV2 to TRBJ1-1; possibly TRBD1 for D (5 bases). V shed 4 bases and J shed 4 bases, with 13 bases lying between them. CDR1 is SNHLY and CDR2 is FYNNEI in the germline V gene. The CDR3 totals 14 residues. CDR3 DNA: TGTGCCAGCAGTGTAAGGGGTCAGGGCACTGAAGCTTTCTTT. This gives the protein CASSVRGQGTEAFF.

The CDR3 is CASSLDTSSLHSPLHF. CDR3 sequence (DNA): TGCGCCAGCAGCTTGGACACCTCCTCCTTACATTCACCCCTCCACTTT. V usage is TRBV5-1 and J usage is TRBJ1-6, with D unresolved. The germline V gene encodes CDR1 SGHRS and CDR2 YFSETQ. V lost 0 bases and J lost 8, with 15 bases in between. CDR3 size: 16 residues.

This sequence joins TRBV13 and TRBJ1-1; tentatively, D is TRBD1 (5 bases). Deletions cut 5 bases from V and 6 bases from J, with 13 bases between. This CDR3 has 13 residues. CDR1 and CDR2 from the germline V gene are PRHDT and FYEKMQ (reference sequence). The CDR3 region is CASSPGGGAEAFF. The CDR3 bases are TGTGCCAGCAGCCCCGGGGGAGGCGCTGAAGCTTTCTTT.

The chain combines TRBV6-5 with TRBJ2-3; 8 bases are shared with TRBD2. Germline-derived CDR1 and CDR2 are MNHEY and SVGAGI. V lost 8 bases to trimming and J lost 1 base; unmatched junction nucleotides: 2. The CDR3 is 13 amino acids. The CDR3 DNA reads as TGTGCCAGCCGGGAGGGGGGCACAGATACGCAGTATTTT. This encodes CASREGGTDTQYF.

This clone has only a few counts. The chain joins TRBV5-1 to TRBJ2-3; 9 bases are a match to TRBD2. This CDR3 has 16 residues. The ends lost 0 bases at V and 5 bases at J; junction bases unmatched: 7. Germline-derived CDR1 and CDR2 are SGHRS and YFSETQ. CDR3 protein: CASSLEPRGGLDTQYF. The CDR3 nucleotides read TGCGCCAGCAGCTTGGAACCGCGGGGGGGCTTAGATACGCAGTATTTT.

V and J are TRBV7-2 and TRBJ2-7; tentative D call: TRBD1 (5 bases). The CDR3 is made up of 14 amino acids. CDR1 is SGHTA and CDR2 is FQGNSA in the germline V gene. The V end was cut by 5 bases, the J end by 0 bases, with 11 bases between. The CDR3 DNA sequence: TGTGCCAGCAGCCCCTGGGGCGGCTCCTACGAGCAGTACTTC. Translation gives CASSPWGGSYEQYF.

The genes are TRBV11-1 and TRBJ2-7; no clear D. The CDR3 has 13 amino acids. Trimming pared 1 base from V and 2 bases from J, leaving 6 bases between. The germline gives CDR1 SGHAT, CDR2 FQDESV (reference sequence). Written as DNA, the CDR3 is TGTGCCAGCAGCTTAGGGCCAACCTACGAGCAGTACTTC. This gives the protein CASSLGPTYEQYF.

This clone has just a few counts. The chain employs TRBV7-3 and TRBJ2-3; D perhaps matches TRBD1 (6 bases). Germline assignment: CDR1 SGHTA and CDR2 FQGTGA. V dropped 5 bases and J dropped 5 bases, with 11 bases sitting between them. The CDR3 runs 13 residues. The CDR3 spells CASSPGDGDTQYF. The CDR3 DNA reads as TGTGCCAGCAGCCCAGGGGATGGAGATACGCAGTATTTT. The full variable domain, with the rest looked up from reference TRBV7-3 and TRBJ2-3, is GAGVSQTPSNKVTEKGKYVELRCDPISGHTALYWYRQSLGQGPEFLIYFQGTGAADDSGLPNDRFFAVRPEGSVSTLKIQRTERGDSAVYLCASSPGDGDTQYFGPGTRLTVL.

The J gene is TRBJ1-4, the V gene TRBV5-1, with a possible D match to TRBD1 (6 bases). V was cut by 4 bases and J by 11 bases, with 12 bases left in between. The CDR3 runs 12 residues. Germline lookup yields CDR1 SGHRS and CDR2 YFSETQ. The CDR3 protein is CASSPKGGKLFF. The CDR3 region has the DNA TGCGCCAGCAGCCCCAAGGGGGGGAAACTGTTTTTT.

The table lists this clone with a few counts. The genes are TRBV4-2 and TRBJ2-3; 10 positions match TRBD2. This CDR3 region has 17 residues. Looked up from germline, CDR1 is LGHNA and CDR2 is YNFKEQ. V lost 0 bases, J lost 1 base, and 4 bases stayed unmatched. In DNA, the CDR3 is TGTGCCAGCAGCCAAGACCCAGCGGGGGGGGGCACAGATACGCAGTATTTT. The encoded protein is CASSQDPAGGGTDTQYF.

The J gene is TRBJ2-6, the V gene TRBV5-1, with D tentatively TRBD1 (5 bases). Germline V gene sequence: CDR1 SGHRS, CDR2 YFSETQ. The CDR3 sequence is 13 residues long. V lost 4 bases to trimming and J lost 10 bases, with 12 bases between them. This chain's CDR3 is CASSQGLSNVLTF. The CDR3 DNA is TGCGCCAGCAGCCAGGGTCTCTCTAACGTCCTGACTTTC. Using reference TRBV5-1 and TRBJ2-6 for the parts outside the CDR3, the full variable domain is KAGVTQTPRYLIKTRGQQVTLSCSPISGHRSVSWYQQTPGQGLQFLFEYFSETQRNKGNFPGRFSGRQFSNSRSEMNVSTLELGDSALYLCASSQGLSNVLTFGAGSRLTVL.

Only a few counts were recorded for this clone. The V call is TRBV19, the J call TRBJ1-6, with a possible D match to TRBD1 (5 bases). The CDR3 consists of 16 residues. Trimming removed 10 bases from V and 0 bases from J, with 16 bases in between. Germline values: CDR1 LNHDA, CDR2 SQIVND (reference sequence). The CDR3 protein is CATSVQDSSYNSPLHF. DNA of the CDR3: TGTGCCACTTCAGTACAGGATAGCTCCTATAATTCACCCCTCCACTTT.

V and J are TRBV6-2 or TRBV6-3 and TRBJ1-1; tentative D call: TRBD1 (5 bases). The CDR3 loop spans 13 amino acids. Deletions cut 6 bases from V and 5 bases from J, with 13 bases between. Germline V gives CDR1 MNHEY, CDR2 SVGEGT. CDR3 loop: CASSDGRVTEAFF. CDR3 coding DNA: TGTGCCAGCAGCGATGGCAGGGTGACTGAAGCTTTCTTT.

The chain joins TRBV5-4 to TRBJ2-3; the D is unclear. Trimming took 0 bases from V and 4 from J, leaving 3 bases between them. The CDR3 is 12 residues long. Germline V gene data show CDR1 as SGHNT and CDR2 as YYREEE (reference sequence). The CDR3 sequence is CASSLGADTQYF. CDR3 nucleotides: TGTGCCAGCAGCTTGGGCGCAGATACGCAGTATTTT.

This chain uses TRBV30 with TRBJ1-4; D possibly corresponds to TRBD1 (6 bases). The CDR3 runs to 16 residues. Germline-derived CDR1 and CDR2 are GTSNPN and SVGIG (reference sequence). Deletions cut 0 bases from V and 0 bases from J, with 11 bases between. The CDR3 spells CAWSVSRGTTNEKLFF. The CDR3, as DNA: TGTGCCTGGAGTGTGAGCAGGGGAACAACTAATGAAAAACTGTTTTTT.

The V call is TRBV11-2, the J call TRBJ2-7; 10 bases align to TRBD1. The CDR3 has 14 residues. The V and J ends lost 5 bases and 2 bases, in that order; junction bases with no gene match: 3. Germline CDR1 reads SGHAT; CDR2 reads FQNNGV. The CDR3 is CASSAGQGAYEQYF. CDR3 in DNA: TGTGCCAGCAGCGCCGGACAGGGGGCCTACGAGCAGTACTTC.

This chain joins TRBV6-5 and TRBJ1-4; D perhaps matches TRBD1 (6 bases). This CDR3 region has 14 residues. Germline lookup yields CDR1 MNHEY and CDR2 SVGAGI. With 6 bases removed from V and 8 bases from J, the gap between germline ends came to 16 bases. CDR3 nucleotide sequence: TGTGCCAGCAGCACAGCAGGGGAATCGGAAAAACTGTTTTTT. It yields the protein CASSTAGESEKLFF.

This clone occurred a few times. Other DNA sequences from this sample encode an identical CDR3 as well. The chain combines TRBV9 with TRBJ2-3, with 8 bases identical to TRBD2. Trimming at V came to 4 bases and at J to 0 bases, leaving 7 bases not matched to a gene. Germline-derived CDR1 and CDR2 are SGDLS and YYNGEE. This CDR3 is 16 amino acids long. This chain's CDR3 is CASSPGLASSTDTQYF. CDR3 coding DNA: TGTGCCAGCAGCCCCGGACTAGCTTCGAGCACAGATACGCAGTATTTT.

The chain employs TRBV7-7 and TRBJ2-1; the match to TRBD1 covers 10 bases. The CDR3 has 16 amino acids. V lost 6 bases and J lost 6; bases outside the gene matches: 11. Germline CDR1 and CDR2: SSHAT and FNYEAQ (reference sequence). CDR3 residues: CASSPQPGQGSNEQFF. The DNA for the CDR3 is TGTGCCAGCAGTCCGCAACCGGGACAGGGGAGCAATGAGCAGTTCTTC. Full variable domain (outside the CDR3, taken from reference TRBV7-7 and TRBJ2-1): GAGVSQSPRYKVTKRGQDVTLRCDPISSHATLYWYQQALGQGPEFLTYFNYEAQPDKSGLPSDRFSAERPEGSISTLTIQRTEQRDSAMYRCASSPQPGQGSNEQFFGPGTRLTVL.

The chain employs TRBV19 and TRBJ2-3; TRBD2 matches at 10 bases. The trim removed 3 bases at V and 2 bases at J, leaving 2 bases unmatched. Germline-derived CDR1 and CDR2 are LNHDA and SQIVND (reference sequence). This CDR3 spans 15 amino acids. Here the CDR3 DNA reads TGTGCCAGTAGTATGCTAGCGGGGGTCACAGATACGCAGTATTTT. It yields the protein CASSMLAGVTDTQYF. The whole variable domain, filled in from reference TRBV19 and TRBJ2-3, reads DGGITQSPKYLFRKEGQNVTLSCEQNLNHDAMYWYRQDPGQGLRLIYYSQIVNDFQKGDIAEGYSVSREKKESFPLTVTSAQKNPTAFYLCASSMLAGVTDTQYFGPGTRLTVL.

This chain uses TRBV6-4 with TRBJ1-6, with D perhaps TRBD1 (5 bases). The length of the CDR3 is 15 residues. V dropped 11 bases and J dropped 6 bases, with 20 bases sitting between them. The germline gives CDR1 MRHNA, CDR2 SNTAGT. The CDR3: CAWPPGDWFNSPLHF. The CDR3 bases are TGTGCCTGGCCCCCGGGGGATTGGTTTAATTCACCCCTCCACTTT.

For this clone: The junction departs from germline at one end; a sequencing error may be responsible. The chain's CDR3 is CASALRGKTLF. The CDR3 DNA follows: TGTGCCAGCGCCCTGAGGGGGAAGACTTTATTC. This chain links TRBV12-3 or TRBV12-4 with TRBJ2-7; TRBD1 is a possible D gene (6 bases). This CDR3 has 11 residues.

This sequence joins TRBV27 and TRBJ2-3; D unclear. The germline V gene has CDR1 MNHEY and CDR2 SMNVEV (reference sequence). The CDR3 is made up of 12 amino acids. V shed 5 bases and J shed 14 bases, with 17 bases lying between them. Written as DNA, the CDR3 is TGTGCCAGCAGTCCCACCCCCACGAGTAGGTATTTT. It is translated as CASSPTPTSRYF.

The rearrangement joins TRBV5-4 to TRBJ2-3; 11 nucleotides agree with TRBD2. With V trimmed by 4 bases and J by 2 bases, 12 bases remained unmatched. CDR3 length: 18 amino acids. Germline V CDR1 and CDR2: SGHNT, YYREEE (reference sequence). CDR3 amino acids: CASSPAGTSGLFTDTQYF. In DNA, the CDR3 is TGTGCCAGCAGCCCGGCGGGGACTAGCGGCCTTTTCACAGATACGCAGTATTTT.

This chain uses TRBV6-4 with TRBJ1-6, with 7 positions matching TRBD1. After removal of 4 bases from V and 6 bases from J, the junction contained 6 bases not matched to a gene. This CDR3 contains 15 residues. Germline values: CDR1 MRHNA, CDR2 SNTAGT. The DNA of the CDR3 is TGTGCCAGCAGTGTTGAGGGGGCGGGTAATTCACCCCTCCACTTT. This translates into CASSVEGAGNSPLHF.

The CDR3 sequence: CSVETGQGYGYTF. The CDR3 nucleotides are TGCAGCGTTGAAACCGGACAGGGATACGGCTACACCTTC. J is TRBJ1-2 and V is TRBV29-1; TRBD1 agrees at 8 bases. Unmatched junction bases numbered 7, after V lost 2 bases and J lost 8 bases. Germline V lookup: CDR1 SQVTM, CDR2 ANQGSEA. This CDR3 contains 13 residues.